These T cell receptor beta chains were read from a single sample in a study of T cells after yellow fever vaccination. TCRdb passed the 5' RACE reads through MiXCR, listing each CDR3 protein once. The sample yields a few hundred thousand distinct CDR3 sequences, over 4% seen once. Here the sequenced sample was PBMCs, taken 5 days after the yellow fever booster vaccination. The receptors stem from a man between 18 and 29 years old who received the YFV17D yellow fever vaccine. Both conserved end residues are part of each CDR3. The order of the fields is V gene, J gene, clone size, CDR3 length, D gene, CDR3 protein, CDR3 DNA. A D gene is named only where the DNA matches it firmly. Not every row has a clone size; where given, it reads once, few, many or a size class.

TRBV20-1,TRBJ2-1,-,14,-,CSATRWQGGNEQFF,TGCAGTGCCACAAGGTGGCAGGGGGGCAATGAGCAGTTCTTC
TRBV5-1,TRBJ2-7,many,14,TRBD1,CASSEAGTAYEQYF,TGCGCCAGCAGCGAAGCCGGGACAGCCTACGAGCAGTACTTC
TRBV7-9,TRBJ1-1,-,15,-,CASSLFGGDNTEAFF,TGTGCCAGCAGCTTATTCGGGGGGGATAACACTGAAGCTTTCTTT
TRBV4-2,TRBJ2-1,many,16,-,CASSQDMGSSYNEQFF,TGTGCCAGCAGCCAAGATATGGGTAGCTCCTACAATGAGCAGTTCTTC
TRBV11-2,TRBJ2-3,-,19,TRBD2,CASSLAHGLAGGGRVTQYF,TGTGCCAGCAGCTTAGCCCACGGACTAGCGGGGGGCGGACGGGTTACGCAGTATTTT
TRBV10-2,TRBJ2-2,many,13,-,CASRKTDTGELFF,TGCGCCAGCAGAAAGACAGACACCGGGGAGCTGTTTTTT
TRBV20-1,TRBJ2-1,many,15,-,CSARGLFEGPGEQFF,TGCAGTGCTAGAGGCCTGTTTGAGGGTCCTGGTGAGCAGTTCTTC
TRBV7-6,TRBJ1-3,many,15,TRBD1,CASKQGVSSGNTIYF,TGTGCCAGCAAACAGGGGGTATCCTCCGGAAACACCATATATTTT
TRBV3-1,TRBJ1-5,few,14,TRBD1,CASSQGDRDQPQHF,TGTGCCAGCAGCCAGGGGGACAGAGATCAGCCCCAGCATTTT
TRBV10-3,TRBJ1-5,-,13,-,CAISESIGQPQHF,TGTGCCATCAGTGAGTCAATAGGTCAGCCCCAGCATTTT
TRBV6-6,TRBJ2-4,-,16,-,CASRPRVAQGRNIQYF,TGTGCCAGCAGACCGAGAGTTGCCCAGGGACGGAACATTCAGTACTTC
TRBV12-3/TRBV12-4,TRBJ1-5,few,14,TRBD1,CASSMDRGDQPQHF,TGTGCCAGCAGTATGGACAGGGGCGATCAGCCCCAGCATTTT
TRBV10-3,TRBJ1-4,-,11,-,CATRTAEKLFF,TGTGCCACCAGGACAGCTGAAAAACTGTTTTTT
TRBV5-5,TRBJ1-4,few,16,-,CASSGGIAAINEKLFF,TGTGCCAGCAGCGGGGGGATAGCGGCCATTAATGAAAAACTGTTTTTT
TRBV10-3,TRBJ2-1,few,19,-,CAIRDVRPQRSSAYNEQFF,TGTGCCATCCGGGATGTGCGGCCGCAAAGGTCTAGCGCCTACAATGAGCAGTTCTTC
TRBV27,TRBJ1-1,-,12,-,CASSLTTVGAFF,TGTGCCAGCAGTTTAACGACAGTAGGAGCTTTCTTT
TRBV7-2,TRBJ2-7,many,14,-,CASSSDETSYEQYF,TGTGCCAGCAGCTCGGACGAAACCTCCTACGAGCAGTACTTC
TRBV6-2/TRBV6-3,TRBJ2-7,many,12,-,CASSYRGYEQYF,TGTGCCAGCAGTTACCGGGGGTACGAGCAGTACTTC
TRBV30,TRBJ1-4,many,13,-,CAWRGATNEKLFF,TGTGCCTGGAGGGGAGCAACTAATGAAAAACTGTTTTTT
TRBV7-9,TRBJ1-2,-,14,-,CASSILGGDYGYTF,TGTGCCAGCAGCATTCTTGGGGGCGACTATGGCTACACCTTC
TRBV2,TRBJ1-6,few,13,TRBD1,CASRDRGLTPLHF,TGTGCCAGCCGCGACAGGGGTTTGACACCCCTCCACTTT
TRBV20-1,TRBJ1-6,-,15,-,CSARSSGAANSPLHF,TGCAGTGCTAGGTCTTCGGGAGCAGCGAATTCACCCCTCCACTTT